The 23 T cell receptor beta chains below come from one sample, sequenced in a study of tumor-infiltrating lymphocytes in primary liver carcinoma. Making TCR beta cDNA involved around 500 ng total RNA and a constant-region primer. Library construction for TCR beta comprised three nested multiplex PCR rounds performed with slightly modified ARM-PCR. TRBV1-TRBV30 forward primers and a C-beta reverse primer were used in the first two PCR rounds, which each ran for about 9 cycles. TCRdb reprocessed the multiplex PCR reads via MiXCR and lists one record per CDR3 protein. The sample contains some 320,000 distinct CDR3 sequences, more than 55% of which appear only once. The source of the blood RNA was unsorted whole blood, and germline DNA was extracted as well. Sequenced input: peripheral blood. The receptors were gathered from a man between 35 and 55 years old with primary liver carcinoma and hepatitis B virus infection.

The chain combines TRBV5-4 with TRBJ2-7; 11 positions agree with TRBD2. The CDR3 is 16 amino acids. Germline values: CDR1 SGHNT, CDR2 YYREEE (reference sequence). The CDR3 reads CAGSSTSGRYSYEQYV. The CDR3 region has the DNA TGTGCCGGCAGCTCAACTAGCGGGAGATACTCCTACGAGCAGTACGTC.

The V call is TRBV12-3 or TRBV12-4, the J call TRBJ2-1, with a tentative D call TRBD1 (5 bases). CDR3 length: 14 residues. The germline V and J ends were trimmed by 6 bases and 6 bases, with 15 bases remaining between them. The CDR3 DNA reads TGTGCCAGCAGAGGACATGGCTCGGGCAATGAGCAGTTCTTC. It specifies CASRGHGSGNEQFF.

Regarding this clonotype: Since a much larger clone is just one base distant, this may be a read error. The chain combines TRBV4-1 with TRBJ2-7, with D possibly being TRBD1 or TRBD2 (5 bases each). The CDR3 contains 14 residues. Germline loops: CDR1 MGHRA, CDR2 YSYEKL. The CDR3 loop is CAGSHSGTSYEQYF. The CDR3, as DNA: TGCGCCGGCAGCCATTCCGGGACGAGCTACGAGCAGTACTTC.

In regard to this clonotype: Because it lacks the conserved phenylalanine or tryptophan at the end, this CDR3 is likely a read error. The V call is TRBV11-3, the J call TRBJ2-1; TRBD2 matches at 13 bases. The germline CDR1 and CDR2 sequences are SGHNT and YENEEA. The CDR3 loop spans 15 amino acids. The CDR3 loop reads CASSLRTSGSNKQFL. DNA for the CDR3: TGTGCCAGCAGTCTCCGGACTAGCGGGAGCAATAAGCAGTTCTTA.

This clonotype was found once. This may stem from a read error, because a much larger clone lies one nucleotide away. The CDR3 region is CSSSLAGKDTQYF. The DNA of the CDR3 is TGCTCCAGCAGCTTAGCGGGAAAAGATACGCAGTATTTT. J is TRBJ2-3 and V is TRBV4-1; 8 bases line up with TRBD2. The CDR3 totals 13 residues. From germline, CDR1 is MGHRA and CDR2 YSYEKL.

On this clonotype: This may be a read error: a much more frequent sequence differs by one nucleotide. The CDR3 sequence is CASSGGGPLLVELFF. In DNA, the CDR3 is TGTGCCAGCAGCGGTGGGGGGCCTCTTCTCGTGGAGCTGTTTTTT. This rearrangement joins TRBV6-1 to TRBJ2-2, with D perhaps being TRBD1 or TRBD2 (6 bases each). The CDR3 loop spans 15 amino acids. V was cut by 6 bases and J by 10 bases, with 21 bases left in between. CDR1 is MNHNS, CDR2 SASEGT, per germline.

In the case of this clonotype: An end of the junction does not agree with germline; a read error may underlie this. V gene TRBV11-2 combines with J gene TRBJ2-3; 7 positions match TRBD1. The CDR3 has 13 residues. Germline CDR1 and CDR2: SGHAT and FQNNGV. The CDR3 DNA sequence: TGTGTCAGCAGCTTAAATTACAGGGGAACGCAGTATTTT. This gives the protein CVSSLNYRGTQYF.

This clonotype has more than one count but fewer than ten. The genes are TRBV28 and TRBJ2-5; unclear D gene. CDR1 MDHEN and CDR2 SYDVKM come from the germline V gene. This CDR3 comprises 14 residues. V lost 6 bases and J lost 4, with 15 bases in between. Here the CDR3 reads CASSPPARGETQYF. CDR3 nucleotide sequence: TGTGCCAGCAGCCCCCCCGCCCGAGGAGAGACCCAGTACTTC.

The chain uses TRBV5-1 and TRBJ2-7; D gene unclear. The CDR3 runs 14 residues. V shed 0 bases and J shed 3 bases, with 10 bases lying between them. Looked up from germline, CDR1 is SGHRS and CDR2 is YFSETQ. The CDR3 coding sequence is TGCGCCAGCAGCTTGGCAACAGATCTCTACGAGCAGTACTTC. Translated: CASSLATDLYEQYF.

A remark on this clonotype: The CDR3 ends on some other residue instead of the conserved phenylalanine or tryptophan, so this is likely a read error. The V gene is TRBV6-2 or TRBV6-3, the J gene TRBJ2-7; perhaps TRBD1 as D (6 bases). The ends were cut back, 5 bases at V and 6 bases at J, with 14 bases in the middle. CDR1 MNHEY and CDR2 SVGEGT come from the germline V gene. This CDR3 spans 13 amino acids. DNA for the CDR3: TGTGCCAGCAGTGCCTACAGGGCGGGCGAGCAGTACCTC. Translation: CASSAYRAGEQYL.

This clonotype was seen at least ten times. V and J are TRBV5-6 and TRBJ2-1; 7 bases are a match to TRBD2. This CDR3 comprises 22 residues. The trim removed 4 bases at V and 2 bases at J, leaving 27 bases unmatched. Germline CDR1 reads SGHDT; CDR2 reads YYEEEE. The CDR3 DNA sequence: TGTGCCAGCAGCCCTGCGAGAGGCGAGGGAGCGGGACTCCTATGGGCCTACAATGAGCAGTTCTTC. Translation: CASSPARGEGAGLLWAYNEQFF.

This clonotype was detected ten times or more. The rearrangement links TRBV4-2 to TRBJ2-1; D may be TRBD2 (6 bases). Trimming left V 1 base short and J 5 bases short, with 21 bases between. CDR3 length: 18 residues. Germline CDR1 LGHNA, CDR2 YNFKEQ. CDR3 DNA sequence: TGTGCCAGCAGCCAAGTCCTCCGGGCGGGGCGATGGGACAATGAGCAGTTCTTC. This sequence encodes CASSQVLRAGRWDNEQFF.

Points on this clonotype: A much bigger clone sits one base away, suggesting this may be a read error. The chain combines TRBV12-3 or TRBV12-4 with TRBJ2-5; D may match TRBD1 or TRBD2 (5 bases each). The CDR3 consists of 14 residues. For the CDR3, the DNA is TGTACCAGCAGTTTACAGAGGGGCGAAGAGACCCAGTACTTC. Amino acid sequence: CTSSLQRGEETQYF.

The V and J genes are TRBV5-4 and TRBJ1-1; TRBD1 matches 9 bases. The CDR3 has 12 amino acids. After removal of 4 bases from V and 10 bases from J, the junction contained 5 bases not matched to a gene. The germline V gene encodes CDR1 SGHNT and CDR2 YYREEE (reference sequence). In nucleotides, the CDR3 is TGTGCCAGCAGCCAACAGGGGGCCGCAGCTTTCTTT. It translates to CASSQQGAAAFF.

This clonotype was recorded at least ten times. The chain recombines TRBV11-1 with TRBJ2-3; 13 nucleotides align to TRBD2. The CDR3 is made up of 16 amino acids. With V trimmed by 5 bases and J by 5 bases, 7 bases remained unmatched. The germline V gene has CDR1 SGHAT and CDR2 FQDESV (reference sequence). The CDR3, as DNA: TGTGCCAGCAGCGTGGGACTAGCGGGAATCTTAGATACGCAGTATTTT. Its translation is CASSVGLAGILDTQYF. Variable domain in full (rest from reference TRBV11-1 and TRBJ2-3): EAEVAQSPRYKITEKSQAVAFWCDPISGHATLYWYRQILGQGPELLVQFQDESVVDDSQLPKDRFSAERLKGVDSTLKIQPAELGDSAMYLCASSVGLAGILDTQYFGPGTRLTVL.

The CDR3 protein is CAIQNLQGPSELFF. In nucleotides, the CDR3 is TGTGCCATCCAAAATCTTCAAGGGCCGTCAGAGCTGTTTTTT. The chain carries TRBV12-3 or TRBV12-4 and TRBJ2-2; no reliable D call. The CDR3 has 14 amino acids. V lost 10 bases and J lost 11, with 23 bases in between.

This clonotype has ten or more counts. This chain joins TRBV6-6 and TRBJ2-5; TRBD1 agrees at 7 bases. Unmatched junction bases numbered 3, after V lost 5 bases and J lost 3 bases. Germline CDR1 and CDR2: MNHNY and SVGAGI (reference sequence). The CDR3 is 13 amino acids. The CDR3 spells CASSRDRKETQYF. The DNA of the CDR3 is TGTGCCAGCAGTCGGGACAGAAAAGAGACCCAGTACTTC.

This rearrangement joins TRBV29-1 to TRBJ2-3; 9 bases map to TRBD2. The CDR3 has 13 residues. CDR1 and CDR2 (germline): SQVTM, ANQGSEA. This chain's CDR3 is CGAQRGDTDTQYF. The DNA for the CDR3 is TGCGGCGCCCAGCGGGGGGACACAGATACGCAGTATTTT.

This clonotype has at least ten counts. The V gene is TRBV5-4, the J gene TRBJ2-1, with a weak D call TRBD1 (5 bases). Trimming removed 5 bases from V and 6 bases from J, with 9 bases in between. Germline V gene data show CDR1 as SGHNT and CDR2 as YYREEE (reference sequence). CDR3 length: 12 residues. As DNA, the CDR3 is TGTGCCAGCAGGGATGACAGCAATGAGCAGTTCTTC. It specifies CASRDDSNEQFF.

This clonotype has just a few counts. The chain combines TRBV5-6 with TRBJ2-3; 12 nucleotides match TRBD2. The CDR3 length is 15 residues. The germline V gene encodes CDR1 SGHDT and CDR2 YYEEEE. Trimming cost V 2 bases and J 3 bases; bases outside gene matches: 1. Here the CDR3 reads CASSFGTSGTDTQYF. Written as DNA, the CDR3 is TGTGCCAGCAGCTTCGGGACTAGCGGGACAGATACGCAGTATTTT.

In the case of this clonotype: Since a much larger clone is just one base distant, this may be a read error. The V and J genes are TRBV7-8 and TRBJ2-7; no firm D call. This CDR3 region has 15 residues. Germline lookup yields CDR1 SGHVS and CDR2 FQNEAQ. The CDR3 nucleotides read TGTGCCAGCAGCCCCTTGGACCAGTTTTCCTACGAGCGGTACTTC. This gives the protein CASSPLDQFSYERYF.

As concerns this clonotype: One end of the junction fails to match germline, which may point to a read error. J is TRBJ1-4 and V is TRBV11-2; a weak D match, TRBD1 (6 bases). The germline gives CDR1 SGHAT, CDR2 FQNNGV. CDR3 size: 14 residues. The CDR3 loop is CASSLWRGVEKLFF. DNA for the CDR3: TGTGCCAGCAGCTTATGGAGGGGGGTTGAAAAATTGTTTTTT.

The rearrangement joins TRBV19 to TRBJ1-5, with a possible D match to TRBD1 (6 bases). Germline CDR1 LNHDA, CDR2 SQIVND (reference sequence). V lost 9 bases and J lost 4, with 16 bases in between. The CDR3 runs 14 residues. This CDR3 reads CASSGQSGNQPQHF. In DNA form, the CDR3 reads TGTGCCAGCTCCGGACAGTCCGGGAATCAGCCCCAGCATTTT.